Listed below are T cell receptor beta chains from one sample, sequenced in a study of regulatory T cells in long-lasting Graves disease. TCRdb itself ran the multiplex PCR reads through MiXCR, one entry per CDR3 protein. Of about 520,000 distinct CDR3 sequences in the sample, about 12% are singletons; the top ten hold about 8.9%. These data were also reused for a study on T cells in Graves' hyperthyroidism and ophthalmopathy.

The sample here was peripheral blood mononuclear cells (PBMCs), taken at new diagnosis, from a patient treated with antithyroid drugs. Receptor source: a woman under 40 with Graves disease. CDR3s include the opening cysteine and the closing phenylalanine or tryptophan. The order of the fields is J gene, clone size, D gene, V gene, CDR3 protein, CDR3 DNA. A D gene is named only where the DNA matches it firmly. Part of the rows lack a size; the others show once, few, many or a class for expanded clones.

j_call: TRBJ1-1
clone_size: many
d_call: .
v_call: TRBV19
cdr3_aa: CASRDGRERAFF
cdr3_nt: TGTGCCAGTAGGGACGGGAGGGAGAGGGCTTTCTTT

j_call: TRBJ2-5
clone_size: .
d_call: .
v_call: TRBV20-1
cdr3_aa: CSARRAVVGETQYF
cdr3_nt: TGCAGTGCTAGGAGGGCGGTAGTCGGTGAGACCCAGTACTTC

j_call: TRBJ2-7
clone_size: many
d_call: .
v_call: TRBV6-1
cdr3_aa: CASSQGSEQYF
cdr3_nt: TGTGCCAGCAGTCAGGGTAGCGAGCAGTACTTC

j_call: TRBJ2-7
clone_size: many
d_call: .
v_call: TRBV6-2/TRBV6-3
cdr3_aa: CASNPGQRTYEQYF
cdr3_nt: TGTGCCAGCAATCCCGGACAGCGAACCTACGAGCAGTACTTC

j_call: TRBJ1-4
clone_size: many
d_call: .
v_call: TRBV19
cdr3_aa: CASSPTGGEKLFF
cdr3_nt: TGTGCCAGTAGTCCGACGGGGGGTGAAAAACTGTTTTTT

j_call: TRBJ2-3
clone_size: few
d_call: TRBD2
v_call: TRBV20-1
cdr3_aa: CSAKSGRATDTQYF
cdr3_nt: TGCAGTGCGAAGAGCGGGAGGGCAACAGATACGCAGTATTTT

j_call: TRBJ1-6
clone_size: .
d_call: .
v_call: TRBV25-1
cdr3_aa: CASSRGSYNSPLHF
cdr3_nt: TGTGCCAGCAGTAGGGGGTCCTATAATTCACCCCTCCACTTT

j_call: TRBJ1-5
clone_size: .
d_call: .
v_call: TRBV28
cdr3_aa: CASNGVRDSNQPQHF
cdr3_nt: TGTGCCAGCAATGGGGTCAGGGATAGCAATCAGCCCCAGCATTTT

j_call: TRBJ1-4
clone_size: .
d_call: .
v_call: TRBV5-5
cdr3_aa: CASSLVLINEKLFF
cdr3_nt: TGTGCCAGCAGCTTGGTTCTGATAAATGAAAAACTGTTTTTT

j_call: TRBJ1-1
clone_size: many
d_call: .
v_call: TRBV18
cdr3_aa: CASSPNHTALLEAFF
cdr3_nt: TGTGCCAGCTCCCCGAACCACACTGCTCTATTGGAAGCTTTCTTT

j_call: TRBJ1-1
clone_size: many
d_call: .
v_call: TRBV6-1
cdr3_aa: CASSEIYTEAFF
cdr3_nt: TGTGCCAGCAGTGAAATCTACACTGAAGCTTTCTTT